A selection of T cell receptor beta chains follows, all from one sample in a study of beta chain features in type 1 diabetes. Method: immunoSEQ multiplex PCR; TCRdb's copy keeps in-frame clones and lacks some. The profile shows 140,000 to 150,000 clones, under 60% of them singletons. The sequencing input was Tregs from blood. The receptor source for this set is a man aged 18 to 29 in good health. The CDR3 runs from the conserved cysteine through the conserved F or W. The order of the fields is CDR3 protein, CDR3 DNA, J gene, V gene, clone size, D gene. A D gene is named only where the DNA matches it firmly. Size values are once, few and many counts, or a class for expanded clones, and some rows have none.

cdr3_aa: CASSYNRVGVYGYTF; cdr3_nt: TGTGCCAGCAGTTACAACAGGGTCGGAGTCTATGGCTACACCTTC; j_call: TRBJ1-2; v_call: TRBV6-5; clone_size: few; d_call: .
cdr3_aa: CASSLLAGGANVLTF; cdr3_nt: TGTGCCAGCAGCTTACTAGCGGGTGGGGCCAACGTCCTGACTTTC; j_call: TRBJ2-6; v_call: TRBV5-8; clone_size: .; d_call: TRBD2
cdr3_aa: CASSYTGTSGGYEQYF; cdr3_nt: TGTGCCAGCAGCTACACCGGGACTAGCGGGGGGTATGAGCAGTACTTC; j_call: TRBJ2-7; v_call: TRBV7-2; clone_size: .; d_call: TRBD2
cdr3_aa: CASSPGTGNEKLFF; cdr3_nt: TGTGCCAGCAGCCCGGGGACAGGGAATGAAAAACTGTTTTTT; j_call: TRBJ1-4; v_call: TRBV7-9; clone_size: few; d_call: TRBD1
cdr3_aa: CASSTPGRGNEKLFF; cdr3_nt: TGTGCCAGCAGCACCCCAGGCAGGGGTAATGAAAAACTGTTTTTT; j_call: TRBJ1-4; v_call: TRBV7-8; clone_size: .; d_call: .
cdr3_aa: CASSLARTGLDQETQYF; cdr3_nt: TGTGCCAGCAGCTTAGCGAGGACAGGGTTGGACCAAGAGACCCAGTACTTC; j_call: TRBJ2-5; v_call: TRBV11-1; clone_size: few; d_call: TRBD1
cdr3_aa: CASSLYGRGGGTEAFF; cdr3_nt: TGCGCCAGCAGCTTATACGGCCGGGGAGGAGGCACTGAAGCTTTCTTT; j_call: TRBJ1-1; v_call: TRBV5-1; clone_size: .; d_call: .
cdr3_aa: CASSPTGPEQYF; cdr3_nt: TGTGCCAGCAGCCCAACAGGGCCCGAGCAGTACTTC; j_call: TRBJ2-7; v_call: TRBV7-8; clone_size: .; d_call: .
cdr3_aa: CASSQDGRGETQYF; cdr3_nt: TGCGCCAGCAGCCAAGATGGCAGGGGAGAGACCCAGTACTTC; j_call: TRBJ2-5; v_call: TRBV4-3; clone_size: .; d_call: .
cdr3_aa: CASSSPPLGANGYTF; cdr3_nt: TGTGCCAGCAGCTCCCCCCCGCTGGGGGCAAATGGCTACACCTTC; j_call: TRBJ1-2; v_call: TRBV7-2; clone_size: .; d_call: .
cdr3_aa: CASSLNPTQGNEQFF; cdr3_nt: TGCGCCAGCAGCTTGAATCCGACTCAGGGGAATGAGCAGTTCTTC; j_call: TRBJ2-1; v_call: TRBV5-1; clone_size: .; d_call: .
cdr3_aa: CASSPGRDSGRAYYKFF; cdr3_nt: TGTGCCAGCAGCCCGGGGCGAGACAGCGGGAGGGCCTATTATAAGTTCTTC; j_call: TRBJ2-1; v_call: TRBV7-9; clone_size: few; d_call: TRBD2
cdr3_aa: CASNFKGLAGGLRYEQYF; cdr3_nt: TGTGCCAGCAATTTCAAGGGACTAGCGGGAGGATTACGCTACGAGCAGTACTTC; j_call: TRBJ2-7; v_call: TRBV2; clone_size: .; d_call: TRBD2
cdr3_aa: CASSIAGGPEQFF; cdr3_nt: TGTGCCAGTAGTATAGCGGGAGGTCCTGAGCAGTTCTTC; j_call: TRBJ2-1; v_call: TRBV19; clone_size: few; d_call: TRBD2
cdr3_aa: CAIRGGPTYNEQFF; cdr3_nt: TGTGCCATCCGGGGGGGCCCTACCTACAATGAGCAGTTCTTC; j_call: TRBJ2-1; v_call: TRBV10-3; clone_size: few; d_call: TRBD2
cdr3_aa: CASRTGVGSSYNEQFF; cdr3_nt: TGTGCCAGCAGAACAGGGGTGGGGAGCTCCTACAATGAGCAGTTCTTC; j_call: TRBJ2-1; v_call: TRBV19; clone_size: few; d_call: TRBD1
cdr3_aa: CASSHFAFEQFF; cdr3_nt: TGTGCCAGCAGCCACTTCGCGTTTGAGCAGTTCTTC; j_call: TRBJ2-1; v_call: TRBV7-8; clone_size: .; d_call: .
cdr3_aa: CASSRGYNEQFF; cdr3_nt: TGTGCCAGCAGCAGGGGTTACAATGAGCAGTTCTTC; j_call: TRBJ2-1; v_call: TRBV6-6; clone_size: .; d_call: .
cdr3_aa: CASSLDGLASYEQYF; cdr3_nt: TGTGCCAGCAGCTTAGACGGACTAGCAAGCTACGAGCAGTACTTC; j_call: TRBJ2-7; v_call: TRBV7-2; clone_size: .; d_call: TRBD2
cdr3_aa: CASSPPGLTSETQYF; cdr3_nt: TGTGCCAGCTCACCACCGGGACTAACGTCCGAGACCCAGTACTTC; j_call: TRBJ2-5; v_call: TRBV18; clone_size: .; d_call: TRBD2
cdr3_aa: CASSPSGVSTDTQYF; cdr3_nt: TGTGCCAGCAGCCCATCGGGAGTTAGCACAGATACGCAGTATTTT; j_call: TRBJ2-3; v_call: TRBV7-9; clone_size: few; d_call: .
cdr3_aa: CASQRQADSYEQYF; cdr3_nt: TGCGCCAGCCAGAGACAGGCGGACTCCTACGAGCAGTACTTC; j_call: TRBJ2-7; v_call: TRBV5-1; clone_size: few; d_call: .
cdr3_aa: CASSFPGYGYTF; cdr3_nt: TGCGCCAGCAGCTTCCCGGGGTATGGCTACACCTTC; j_call: TRBJ1-2; v_call: TRBV5-1; clone_size: once; d_call: .
cdr3_aa: CASSSQGQGNHEQYF; cdr3_nt: TGTGCCAGCAGCTCCCAGGGACAGGGTAACCACGAGCAGTACTTC; j_call: TRBJ2-7; v_call: TRBV7-2; clone_size: .; d_call: TRBD1
cdr3_aa: CASSVSGSREQYF; cdr3_nt: TGTGCCAGCAGTGTCTCAGGAAGTCGCGAGCAGTACTTC; j_call: TRBJ2-7; v_call: TRBV2; clone_size: .; d_call: .
cdr3_aa: CSVAYQGSDGELFF; cdr3_nt: TGCAGCGTTGCGTATCAGGGGTCTGACGGGGAGCTGTTTTTT; j_call: TRBJ2-2; v_call: TRBV29-1; clone_size: few; d_call: .
cdr3_aa: CASSLGGEIPQHF; cdr3_nt: TGTGCCAGCAGTTTGGGGGGGGAAATACCCCAGCATTTT; j_call: TRBJ1-5; v_call: TRBV27; clone_size: .; d_call: .
cdr3_aa: CASPPGLMNTGELFF; cdr3_nt: TGTGCCAGCCCTCCGGGACTAATGAACACCGGGGAGCTGTTTTTT; j_call: TRBJ2-2; v_call: TRBV6-1; clone_size: .; d_call: TRBD2
cdr3_aa: CASSRVAGTTYEQYF; cdr3_nt: TGTGCCAGCAGCCGGGTGGCGGGAACGACCTACGAGCAGTACTTC; j_call: TRBJ2-7; v_call: TRBV7-8; clone_size: few; d_call: .
cdr3_aa: CASSFTGFQPQHF; cdr3_nt: TGTGCCAGCAGCTTCACAGGGTTTCAGCCCCAGCATTTT; j_call: TRBJ1-5; v_call: TRBV7-2; clone_size: medium-sized; d_call: .
cdr3_aa: CASSLVPERGRRSYEQYF; cdr3_nt: TGTGCCAGCAGCTTAGTCCCAGAGAGAGGGAGGCGATCCTACGAGCAGTACTTC; j_call: TRBJ2-7; v_call: TRBV11-2; clone_size: .; d_call: .
cdr3_aa: CASSPPDRKWTEAFF; cdr3_nt: TGTGCCAGCAGCCCTCCGGACAGAAAGTGGACTGAAGCTTTCTTT; j_call: TRBJ1-1; v_call: TRBV21-1; clone_size: few; d_call: .